This T cell receptor (beta chain) was captured by sequencing in a study of cytomegalovirus exposure and HLA in healthy donors. The CDR3 totals 16 residues. V lost 5 bases, J lost 3 bases, and 8 bases stayed unmatched. Germline V gene data show CDR1 as SGHKS and CDR2 as YYEKEE (reference sequence). In this sample, this clone turned up once. Amplification used 60 Vbeta primers and 13 Jbeta primers. Assay: immunoSEQ multiplex PCR; the TCRdb copy retains only in-frame clones and omits some. Of about 94,000 clones listed, more than 60% are singletons. The clonotype originates from a man aged 25 to 40 in good health and CMV-seronegative. The chain links TRBV5-5 to TRBJ1-5, with 10 bases fitting TRBD1. Sequencing input: PBMCs. The CDR3 sequence: CASSNADRGINQPQHF. In nucleotides, the CDR3 is TGTGCCAGCAGTAATGCGGACAGGGGGATCAATCAGCCCCAGCATTTT.